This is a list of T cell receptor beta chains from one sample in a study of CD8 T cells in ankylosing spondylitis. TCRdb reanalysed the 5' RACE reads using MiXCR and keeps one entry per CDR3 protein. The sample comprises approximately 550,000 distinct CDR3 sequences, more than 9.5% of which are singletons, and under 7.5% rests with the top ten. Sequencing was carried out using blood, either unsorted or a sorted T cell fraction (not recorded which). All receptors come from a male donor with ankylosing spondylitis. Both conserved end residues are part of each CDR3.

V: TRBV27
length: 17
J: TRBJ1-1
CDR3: CASSFTTTPSMNTEAFF

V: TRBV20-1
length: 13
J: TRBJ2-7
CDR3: CSATGAVLYEQYF

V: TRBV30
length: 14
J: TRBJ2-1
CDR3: CAWSSGRRENEQFF

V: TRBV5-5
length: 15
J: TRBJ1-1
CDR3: CASITNKGAGTEAFF

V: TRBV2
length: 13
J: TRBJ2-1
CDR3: CASGTSQYNEQFF

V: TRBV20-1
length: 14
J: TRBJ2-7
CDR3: CSAGGGGSNGEQYF

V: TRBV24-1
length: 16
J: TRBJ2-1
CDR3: CATSDGVLAIGNEQFF

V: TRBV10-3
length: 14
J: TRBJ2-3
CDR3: CAIQSGEGTDTQYF

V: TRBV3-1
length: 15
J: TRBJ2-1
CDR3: CASSLPGQSYNEQFF

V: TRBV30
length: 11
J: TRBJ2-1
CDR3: CAWSEAPEQFF

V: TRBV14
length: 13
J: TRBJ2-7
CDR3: CASSRRGANEQYF

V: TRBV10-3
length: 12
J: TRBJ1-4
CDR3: CAISGGDEKLFF

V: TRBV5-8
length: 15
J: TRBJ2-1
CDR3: CASSRRGREKSEQFF

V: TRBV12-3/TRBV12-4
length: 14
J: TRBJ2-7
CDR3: CASSSSDGPYEQYF

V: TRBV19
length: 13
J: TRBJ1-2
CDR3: CASSISFFVGYTF

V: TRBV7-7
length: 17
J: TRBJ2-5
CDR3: CASSERRAGGPGETQYF

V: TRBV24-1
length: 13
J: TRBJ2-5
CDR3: CATSDGHRETQYF

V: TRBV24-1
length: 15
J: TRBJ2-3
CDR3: CATSDRDRGTDTQYF

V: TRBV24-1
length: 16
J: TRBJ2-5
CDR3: CATSDFERDSQETQYF

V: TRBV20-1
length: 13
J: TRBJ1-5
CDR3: CSVARQGDQPQHF

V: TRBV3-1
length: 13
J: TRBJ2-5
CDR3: CASSHGNQETQYF

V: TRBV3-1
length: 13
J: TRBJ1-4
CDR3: CASSLVRGEKLFF

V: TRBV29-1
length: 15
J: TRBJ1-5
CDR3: CSVAGGRPVNQPQHF

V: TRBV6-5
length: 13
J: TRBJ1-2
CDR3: CASSTRQIYGYTF

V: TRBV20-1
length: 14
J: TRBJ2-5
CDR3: CSASTSGRQETQYF

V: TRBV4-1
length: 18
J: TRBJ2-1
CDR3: CASSQNPRQVSSYNEQFF

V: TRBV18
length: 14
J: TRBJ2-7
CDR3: CASSPGTSILEQYF

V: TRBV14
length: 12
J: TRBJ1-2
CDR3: CASSQLTGRYTF

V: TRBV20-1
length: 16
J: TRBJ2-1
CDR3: CSADALQRDLETEQFF

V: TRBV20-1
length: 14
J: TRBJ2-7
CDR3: CSARWSGSASEQYF

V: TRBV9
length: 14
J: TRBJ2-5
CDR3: CASSVGTSEETQYF

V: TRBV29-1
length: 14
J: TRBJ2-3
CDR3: CSVEVGSRTDTQYF

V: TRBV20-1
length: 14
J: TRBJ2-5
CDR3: CSGNHGLYQETQYF

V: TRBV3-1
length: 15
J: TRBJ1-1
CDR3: CASSQEGQMNTEAFF

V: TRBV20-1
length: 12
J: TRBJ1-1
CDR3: CSADRVNTEAFF

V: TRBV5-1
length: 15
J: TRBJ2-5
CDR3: CASSLGIAEQETQYF

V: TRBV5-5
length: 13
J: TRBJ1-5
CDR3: CASSLAEVQPQHF

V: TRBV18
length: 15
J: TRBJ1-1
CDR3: CASSLPGQPLSEAFF